This T cell receptor beta chain was observed in a study of control samples from healthy donors and cancer patients. Profiled with immunoSEQ multiplex PCR; TCRdb holds only in-frame clones, not every one. Found here are around 100,000 clones, about nine tenths of them singletons; the top ten hold over 3%. The CDR3 has 12 amino acids. The germline V gene has CDR1 SEHNR and CDR2 FQNEAQ (reference sequence). Trimming took 7 bases from V and 4 from J, leaving 10 bases between them. This clone has just one count. The clonotype originates from a woman between 18 and 29 years old in good health. This chain links TRBV7-9 with TRBJ1-1, with D possibly TRBD1 on 5 matching bases. Sequencing was done on a sample of blood. CDR3 nucleotide sequence: TGTGCCAGCACCCTCGGGGGCACTGAAGCTTTCTTT. This codes for CASTLGGTEAFF.